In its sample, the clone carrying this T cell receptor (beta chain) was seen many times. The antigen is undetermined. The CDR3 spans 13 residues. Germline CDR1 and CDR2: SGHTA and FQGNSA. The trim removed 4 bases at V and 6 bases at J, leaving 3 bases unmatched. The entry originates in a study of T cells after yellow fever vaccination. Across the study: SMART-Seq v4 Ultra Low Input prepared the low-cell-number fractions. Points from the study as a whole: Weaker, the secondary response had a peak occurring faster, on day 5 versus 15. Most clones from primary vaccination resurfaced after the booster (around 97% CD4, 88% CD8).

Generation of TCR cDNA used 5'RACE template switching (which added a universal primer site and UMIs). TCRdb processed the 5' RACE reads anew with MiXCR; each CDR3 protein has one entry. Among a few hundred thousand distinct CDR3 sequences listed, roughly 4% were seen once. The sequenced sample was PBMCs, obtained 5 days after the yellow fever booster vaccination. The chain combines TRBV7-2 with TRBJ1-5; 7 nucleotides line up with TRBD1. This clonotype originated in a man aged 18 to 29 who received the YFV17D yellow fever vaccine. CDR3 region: CASSSQGGQPQHF. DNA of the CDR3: TGTGCCAGCAGCTCGCAGGGGGGTCAGCCCCAGCATTTT.